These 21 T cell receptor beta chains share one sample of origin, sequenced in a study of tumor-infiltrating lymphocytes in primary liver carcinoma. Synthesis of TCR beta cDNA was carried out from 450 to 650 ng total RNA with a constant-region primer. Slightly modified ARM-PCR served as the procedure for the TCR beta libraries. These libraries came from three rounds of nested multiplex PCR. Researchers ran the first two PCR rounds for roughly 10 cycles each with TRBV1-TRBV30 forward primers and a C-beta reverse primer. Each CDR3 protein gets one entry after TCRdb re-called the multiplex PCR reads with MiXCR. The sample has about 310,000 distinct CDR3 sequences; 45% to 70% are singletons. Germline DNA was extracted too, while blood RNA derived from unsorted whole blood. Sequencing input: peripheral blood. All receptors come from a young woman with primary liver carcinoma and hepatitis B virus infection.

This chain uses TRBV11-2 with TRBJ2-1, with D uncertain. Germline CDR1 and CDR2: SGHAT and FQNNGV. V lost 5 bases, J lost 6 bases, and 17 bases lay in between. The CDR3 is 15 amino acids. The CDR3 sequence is CASSISRASSNEQFF. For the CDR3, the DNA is TGTGCCAGCAGCATCTCTCGTGCTTCGAGCAATGAGCAGTTCTTC.

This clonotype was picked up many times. Written as DNA, the CDR3 is TGTGCCAGCAGTAATTCACGTGAAGCTTTCTTT. This encodes CASSNSREAFF. The chain combines TRBV6-5 with TRBJ1-1; the D is unclear. Germline-derived CDR1 and CDR2 are MNHEY and SVGAGI. The V and J ends lost 5 bases and 7 bases respectively, with 8 bases between them. The CDR3 runs to 11 residues.

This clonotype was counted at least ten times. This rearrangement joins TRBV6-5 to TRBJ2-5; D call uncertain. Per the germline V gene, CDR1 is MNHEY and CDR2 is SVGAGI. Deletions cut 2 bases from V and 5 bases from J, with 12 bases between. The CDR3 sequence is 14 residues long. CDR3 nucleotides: TGTGCCAGCAGTTACGACGATCTGGGGGAGACCCAGTACTTC. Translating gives CASSYDDLGETQYF.

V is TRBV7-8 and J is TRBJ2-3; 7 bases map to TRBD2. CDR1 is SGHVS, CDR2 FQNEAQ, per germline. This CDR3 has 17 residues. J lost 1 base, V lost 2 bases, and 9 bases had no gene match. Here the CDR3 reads CASSLHGSGMGTDTQYF. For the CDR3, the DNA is TGTGCCAGCAGCTTACACGGCAGCGGGATGGGCACAGATACGCAGTATTTT.

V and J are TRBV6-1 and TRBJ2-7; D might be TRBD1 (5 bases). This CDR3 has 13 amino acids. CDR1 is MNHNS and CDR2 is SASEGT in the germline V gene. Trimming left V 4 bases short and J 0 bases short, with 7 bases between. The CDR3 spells CASSGGNSYEQYF. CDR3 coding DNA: TGTGCCAGCAGTGGGGGCAACTCCTACGAGCAGTACTTC.

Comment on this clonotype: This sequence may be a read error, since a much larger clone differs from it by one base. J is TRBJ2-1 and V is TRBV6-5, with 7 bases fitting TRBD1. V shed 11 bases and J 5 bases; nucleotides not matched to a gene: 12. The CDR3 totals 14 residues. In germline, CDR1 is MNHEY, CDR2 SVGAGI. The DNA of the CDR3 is TGTGCCGGCACCGACAGGGACCCCCACAATGAGCAGTTCTTC. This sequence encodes CAGTDRDPHNEQFF.

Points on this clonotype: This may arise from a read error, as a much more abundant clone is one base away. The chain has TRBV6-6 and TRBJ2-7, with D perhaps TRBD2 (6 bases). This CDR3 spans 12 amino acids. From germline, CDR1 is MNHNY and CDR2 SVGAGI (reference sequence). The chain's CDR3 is CASGDFPYDQYF. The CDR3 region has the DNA TGTGCCAGTGGGGACTTTCCCTACGACCAGTACTTC.

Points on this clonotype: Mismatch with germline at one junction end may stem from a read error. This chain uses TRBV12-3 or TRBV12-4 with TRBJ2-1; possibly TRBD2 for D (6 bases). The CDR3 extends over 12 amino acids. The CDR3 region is CTSSFYGSEQFF. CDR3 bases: TGTACCAGCAGTTTTTACGGGAGTGAGCAGTTCTTC.

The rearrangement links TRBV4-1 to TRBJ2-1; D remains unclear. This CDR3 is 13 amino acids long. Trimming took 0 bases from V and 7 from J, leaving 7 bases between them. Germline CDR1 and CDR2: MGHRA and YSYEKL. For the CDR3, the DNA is TGCGCCAGCAGCCAAGATTTGACGAATGAGCAGTTCTTC. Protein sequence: CASSQDLTNEQFF.

In DNA, the CDR3 is TGTGCCAGCAGTTTAAGCGGGAGCCGACGCGAGCAGTACTTC. Amino acids: CASSLSGSRREQYF. The J gene is TRBJ2-7, the V gene TRBV11-1; the match to TRBD2 covers 8 bases. CDR1 is SGHAT and CDR2 is FQDESV in the germline V gene (reference sequence). The CDR3 has 14 amino acids. With V trimmed by 6 bases and J by 6 bases, 10 bases remained unmatched. The entire variable domain, with the rest obtained from reference TRBV11-1 and TRBJ2-7, is as follows: EAEVAQSPRYKITEKSQAVAFWCDPISGHATLYWYRQILGQGPELLVQFQDESVVDDSQLPKDRFSAERLKGVDSTLKIQPAELGDSAMYLCASSLSGSRREQYFGPGTRLTVT.

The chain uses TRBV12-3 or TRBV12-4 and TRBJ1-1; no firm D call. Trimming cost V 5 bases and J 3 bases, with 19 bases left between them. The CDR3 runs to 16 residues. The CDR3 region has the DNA TGTGCCAGCAGTCCTAACCGGGCAAATCGGGACACTGAAGCTTTCTTT. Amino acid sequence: CASSPNRANRDTEAFF.

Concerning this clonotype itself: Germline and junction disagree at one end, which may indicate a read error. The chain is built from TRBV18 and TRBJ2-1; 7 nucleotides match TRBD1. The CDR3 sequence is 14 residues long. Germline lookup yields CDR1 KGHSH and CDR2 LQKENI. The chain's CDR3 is CARSRDREYNEQFF. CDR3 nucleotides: TGTGCCCGCTCACGGGACAGAGAATACAATGAGCAGTTCTTC.

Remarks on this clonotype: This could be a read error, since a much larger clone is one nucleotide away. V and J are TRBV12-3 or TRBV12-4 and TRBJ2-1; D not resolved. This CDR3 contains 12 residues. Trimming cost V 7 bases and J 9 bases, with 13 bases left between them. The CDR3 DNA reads TGTGCCAGCACCCCCCTGACTCCTGAGCAGTTCTTC. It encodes CASTPLTPEQFF.

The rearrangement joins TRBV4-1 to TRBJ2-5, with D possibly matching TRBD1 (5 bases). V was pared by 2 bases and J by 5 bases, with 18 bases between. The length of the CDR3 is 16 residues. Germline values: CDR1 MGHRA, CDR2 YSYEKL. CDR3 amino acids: CASSQIQGLGWETQYF. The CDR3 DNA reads TGCGCCAGCAGCCAAATCCAGGGTTTAGGGTGGGAGACCCAGTACTTC.

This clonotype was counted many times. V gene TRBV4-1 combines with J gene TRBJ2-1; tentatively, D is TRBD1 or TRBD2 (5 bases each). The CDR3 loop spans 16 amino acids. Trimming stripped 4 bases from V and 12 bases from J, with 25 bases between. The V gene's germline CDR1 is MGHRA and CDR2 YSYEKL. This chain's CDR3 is CASSPQVALGGGGQFF. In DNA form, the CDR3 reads TGCGCCAGCAGCCCACAGGTGGCCCTCGGCGGTGGAGGGCAGTTCTTC.

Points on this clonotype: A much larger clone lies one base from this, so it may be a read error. The CDR3 DNA sequence: TGCACCGCAGGCTCGAGACAGGGCAATGAGCAGTTCTTC. Protein: CTAGSRQGNEQFF. The chain uses TRBV29-1 and TRBJ2-1, with 7 bases lining up with TRBD1. Germline lookup yields CDR1 SQVTM and CDR2 ANQGSEA. The CDR3 totals 13 residues.

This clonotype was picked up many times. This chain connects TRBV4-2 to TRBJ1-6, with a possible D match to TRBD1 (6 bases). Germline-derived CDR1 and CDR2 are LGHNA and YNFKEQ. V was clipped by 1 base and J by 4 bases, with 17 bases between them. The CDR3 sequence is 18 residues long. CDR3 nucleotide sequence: TGTGCCAGCAGCCAAGGAGGACAGCTCCAACTTTATAATTCACCCCTCCACTTT. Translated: CASSQGGQLQLYNSPLHF.

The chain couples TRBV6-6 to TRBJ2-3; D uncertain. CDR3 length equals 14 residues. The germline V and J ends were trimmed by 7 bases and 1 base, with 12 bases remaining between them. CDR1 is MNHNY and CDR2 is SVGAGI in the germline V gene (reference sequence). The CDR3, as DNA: TGTGCCAGCAATTTAGCTTATCGCACAGATACGCAGTATTTT. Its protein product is CASNLAYRTDTQYF.

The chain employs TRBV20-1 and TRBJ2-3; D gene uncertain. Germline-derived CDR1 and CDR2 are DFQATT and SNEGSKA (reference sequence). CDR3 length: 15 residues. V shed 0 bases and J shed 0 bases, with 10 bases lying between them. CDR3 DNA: TGCAGTGCTAGAGACAGAGCGCCGAGCACAGATACGCAGTATTTT. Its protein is CSARDRAPSTDTQYF.

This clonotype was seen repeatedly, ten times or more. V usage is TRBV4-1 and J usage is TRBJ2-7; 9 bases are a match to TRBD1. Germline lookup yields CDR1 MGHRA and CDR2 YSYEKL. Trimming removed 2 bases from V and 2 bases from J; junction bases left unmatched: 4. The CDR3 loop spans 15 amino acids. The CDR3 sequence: CASSQPGQGPYEQYF. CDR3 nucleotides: TGCGCCAGCAGCCAACCGGGACAGGGCCCCTACGAGCAGTACTTC.

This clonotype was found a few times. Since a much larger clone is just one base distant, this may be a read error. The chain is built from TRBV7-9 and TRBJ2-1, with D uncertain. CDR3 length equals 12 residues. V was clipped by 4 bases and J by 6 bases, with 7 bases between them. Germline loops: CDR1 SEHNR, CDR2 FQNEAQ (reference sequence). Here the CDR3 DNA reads TGTGCCAGCAGCTCCCTGGCCAATGAGCAGTTCTTC. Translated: CASSSLANEQFF.